This T cell receptor beta chain is from a study of breast tumors, draining lymph nodes, adjacent tissues. Findings and caveats of the study: The data were judged consistent with most tumor T cells coming from lymph node and expanding in tumor. Tumor repertoires ranked between lymph nodes and nontumor tissue in diversity, with V and J gene preferences. Luminal-like breast cancer showed significantly higher tumor–nontumor repertoire similarity than basal-like.

This CDR3 region has 13 residues. Germline-derived CDR1 and CDR2 are SQVTM and ANQGSEA. V shed 8 bases and J shed 1 base, with 14 bases lying between them. One entry per CDR3 protein results from TCRdb running MiXCR on the multiplex PCR reads. The table records approximately 88,000 distinct CDR3 sequences, roughly 29% of them present only once. Worth noting for this clonotype: Its target is not known. A much larger clone sits a single nucleotide away, making a read error possible.

Breast cancer patients provided tissue from their axillary draining lymph nodes. The sample was axillary lymph node tissue. The V gene is TRBV29-1, the J gene TRBJ1-1, with D uncertain. This clonotype was sampled from a female donor with breast cancer. Some clones in this sample may be carry-over from other donors' samples. The CDR3, as DNA: TGCAGCTGTTGGGTCATGAGGAACACTGAAGCTTTCTTT. Encoded protein: CSCWVMRNTEAFF.